This T cell receptor (beta chain) was recorded in a study of T-cell memory formation after mild COVID-19 (dated by TCRdb to about 2021). Broadly, across the study: TCR sequence clusters from the two donors were found to be largely donor specific. In a couple of donors, T-cell clones that expanded and contracted after mild COVID-19 were tracked by sequencing TCRalpha and TCRbeta repertoires over time. The cohort comprised two young, previously healthy adult volunteers, one female and one male. What the authors observed across the whole study: Only a couple of mild cases were covered in the study, and larger cohorts including severe cases with pre-infection samples were considered necessary. Clones contracting from day 15 to 85 had balanced CD4/CD8 phenotypes, while a second wave expanding from day 15 to 37 was biased towards CD4+. Contracting CD4+ clones were located mainly in the CM and EM memory subsets, whereas CD8+ clones were found to be enriched in EMRA. Whether the second-wave clones peaking on day 37 were SARS-CoV-2 specific was not confirmed. The detection of some responding clones in pre-infection memory suggests that pre-existing cross-reactive memory T cells joined the SARS-CoV-2 response.

The sequencing machine was an Illumina NovaSeq 6000. TCRalpha and TCRbeta cDNA libraries were constructed by 5'RACE with constant-segment primers, with sample barcodes and unique molecular identifiers being introduced. Trizol reagent was used to extract RNA from every sample. Library amplification was performed in two PCR steps, and a second sample barcode and Illumina TruSeq adapters were introduced in the second step. Libraries were sequenced on an Illumina NovaSeq with 2 x 150 bp paired-end reads. As for how the authors treated the data: The reads were demultiplexed and collapsed into UMI-guided consensus sequences using migec v1.2.7. With mixcr v2.1.11, UMI consensuses were aligned to TRA and TRB V and J templates and assembled into clonotypes. A clonotype was counted as expanded or contracted only when both edgeR and NoisET called the clonotype significant, with the noise models trained on biological replicates. For edgeR calls, a false discovery rate-adjusted p below 0.01 and a log2 fold-change threshold of 1 were applied. As an exploratory analysis of dynamics, max-normalized trajectories of the 1000 most abundant clonotypes were examined with PCA combined with hierarchical clustering. Each responding clone was given a CD4 or CD8 phenotype based on the CD4+ and CD8+ repertoires, which had been sequenced separately. Clones were called with MiXCR by TCRdb after fastp trimmed the public reads at Q25, and only in-frame beta chains were retained. Each entry is one CDR3 protein sequence, shown with its most common DNA and genes. The V and J calls come from TCRdb's annotation, not from the publication. Recorded for this sample are approximately 570,000 distinct CDR3 sequences; 15% to 20% of them occurred a single time. The top ten clones comprise more than 10% of the sample.

Ficoll-Paque density gradient centrifugation was the method used to isolate PBMCs. A few counts support this clonotype. Its recognized antigen is unknown. Per-nucleotide qualities are absent, and no much larger clonotype sits a single base away. The germline V gene sets CDR1 to SNHLY and CDR2 to FYNNEI. The CDR3 measures 18 amino acids from cysteine to phenylalanine. Only the CDR3 portion is preserved as DNA: 54 bases, with reading frame beginning at the first base. Trimming removed 1 base from V and 5 bases from J, leaving 21 bases between the germline ends. The receptor comes from an adult woman who had mild COVID-19 (a few samples of this study predate the infection). The sample titles of this study are shuffled in the database, so cell type and time point are left out; the donor was told from shared clones. What was sequenced was PBMCs or a T cell subset sorted from them (not recorded which). Recombination connected TRBV2 to TRBJ2-1; TRBD2 is a possible D gene, resting on 7 matching bases. For the CDR3, the sequence is CASSEEWDIWEGDNEQFF. Here is the DNA: TGTGCCAGCAGTGAAGAATGGGATATTTGGGAGGGGGACAATGAGCAGTTCTTC.